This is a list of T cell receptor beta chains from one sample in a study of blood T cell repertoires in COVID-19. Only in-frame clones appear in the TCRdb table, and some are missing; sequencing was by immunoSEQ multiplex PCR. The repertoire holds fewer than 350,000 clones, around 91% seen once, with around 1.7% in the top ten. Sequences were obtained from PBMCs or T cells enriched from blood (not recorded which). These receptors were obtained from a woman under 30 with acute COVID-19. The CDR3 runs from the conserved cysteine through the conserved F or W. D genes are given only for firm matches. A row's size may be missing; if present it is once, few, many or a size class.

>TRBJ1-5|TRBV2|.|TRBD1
TGTGCCAGCAGCCAGGACAGGGGGAAGAACAATCAGCCCCAGCATTTT
CASSQDRGKNNQPQHF
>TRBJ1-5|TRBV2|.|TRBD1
TGTGCCAGCAGCGATCAGGGGGCCGCTCAGCCCCAGCATTTT
CASSDQGAAQPQHF
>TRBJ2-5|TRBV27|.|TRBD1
TGTGCCAGCAGTTTATGGACAGGCGAGGGTGTGACCCAGTACTTC
CASSLWTGEGVTQYF
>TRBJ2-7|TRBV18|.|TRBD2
TGTGCCAGCTCGCATCCGGGACTAGCGGGCCTAGGAGAGCAGTACTTC
CASSHPGLAGLGEQYF
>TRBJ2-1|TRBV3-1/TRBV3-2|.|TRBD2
TGTGCCAGCAGCCAAAGCGGGAGGTTCGGGAATGAGCAGTTCTTC
CASSQSGRFGNEQFF
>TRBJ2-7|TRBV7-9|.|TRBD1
TGTGCCAGCAGCTTAATTTCCCACGGACAGGGAGAAGAGCAGTACTTC
CASSLISHGQGEEQYF
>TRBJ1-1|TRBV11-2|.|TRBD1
TGTGCCAGCAGCTTCCCGGGACAGGTAATGAGAGCTTTCTTT
CASSFPGQVMRAFF
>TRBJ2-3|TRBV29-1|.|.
TGCAGCGTTGACTCGCGGTCAGGGTCCACAGATACGCAGTATTTT
CSVDSRSGSTDTQYF
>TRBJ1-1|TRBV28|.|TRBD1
TGTGCCAGCAGTTTCATGACAGGGGAAGCTTTCTTT
CASSFMTGEAFF
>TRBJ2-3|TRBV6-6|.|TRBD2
TGTGCCAGCAGGACTAGCGGTAGCACAGATACGCAGTATTTT
CASRTSGSTDTQYF
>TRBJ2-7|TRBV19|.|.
TGTGCCAGTAGTCTGAAGGACATTGGCTCCTACGAGCAGTACTTC
CASSLKDIGSYEQYF
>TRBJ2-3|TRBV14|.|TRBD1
TGTGCCAGCAGCCAAGGACAGGGTACACACACAGATACGCAGTATTTT
CASSQGQGTHTDTQYF
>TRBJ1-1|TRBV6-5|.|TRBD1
TGTGCCAGCAGCTTCACCACACAGGGGCCTGAAGCTTTCTTT
CASSFTTQGPEAFF
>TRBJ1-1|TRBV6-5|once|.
TGTGCCAGCAGGGCCAACACTGAAGCTTTCTTT
CASRANTEAFF
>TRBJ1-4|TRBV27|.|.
TGTGCCAGCAGTTTAGGGTCGGGTAATGAAAAACTGTTTTTT
CASSLGSGNEKLFF
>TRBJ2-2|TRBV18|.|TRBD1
TGTGCCAGCTCACCACCGACAGGGGTATGGACCGGGGAGCTGTTTTTT
CASSPPTGVWTGELFF
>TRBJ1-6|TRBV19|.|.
TGTGCCAGTAGTACCGTGAGCTCCTATAATTCACCCCTCCACTTT
CASSTVSSYNSPLHF
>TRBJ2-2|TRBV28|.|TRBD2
TGTGCCAGTGCCCGTGGCGGGAGGGCGGACACCGGGGAGCTGTTTTTT
CASARGGRADTGELFF
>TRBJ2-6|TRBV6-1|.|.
TGTGCCAGCAGTGAAGACGCCAGGGTGACCGGGGCCAACGTCCTGACTTTC
CASSEDARVTGANVLTF
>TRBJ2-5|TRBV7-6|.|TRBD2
TGTGCCAGCAGCCAAGGGACTAGCGGGAAACGAAAAGAGACCCAGTACTTC
CASSQGTSGKRKETQYF
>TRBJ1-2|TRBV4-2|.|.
TGTGCCAGCAGCCAAGAGTTCGGCTATGGCTACACCTTC
CASSQEFGYGYTF
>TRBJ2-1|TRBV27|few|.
TGTGCCAGCAACTCCTGGCGGGATGAGCAGTTCTTC
CASNSWRDEQFF
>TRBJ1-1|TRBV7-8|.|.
TGTGCCAGCAGCACAACCCCGAACCCGAACACTGAAGCTTTCTTT
CASSTTPNPNTEAFF
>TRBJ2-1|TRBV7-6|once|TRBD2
TGTGCCAGCAGCTCGACGATGTCGTCTAGCGGGTCTTACAATGAGCAGTTCTTC
CASSSTMSSSGSYNEQFF
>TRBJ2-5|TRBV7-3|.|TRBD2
TGTGCCAGCAGCTTAGGGGTTAGCGGGTACCAAGAGACCCAGTACTTC
CASSLGVSGYQETQYF
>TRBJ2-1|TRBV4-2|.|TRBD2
TGTGCCAGCAGCCAAGAGTGGAGTTTATTAGCGGGAGGGGTGAATGAGCAGTTCTTC
CASSQEWSLLAGGVNEQFF
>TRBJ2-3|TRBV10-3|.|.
TGTGCCATCAGTGAGTCAGCGGGCACAGATACGCAGTATTTT
CAISESAGTDTQYF
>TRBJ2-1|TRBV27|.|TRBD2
TGTGCCAGCAGTTTTAGCGGGACTAGCCGCTCCTACAATGAGCAGTTCTTC
CASSFSGTSRSYNEQFF
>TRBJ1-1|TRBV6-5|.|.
TGTGCCAGCACTAGTTTAGCTGAGAGGACTGAAGCTTTCTTT
CASTSLAERTEAFF
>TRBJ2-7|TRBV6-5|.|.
TGTGCCAGCAGTAATAGCGGTGGAGGATCCTACGAGCAGTACTTC
CASSNSGGGSYEQYF
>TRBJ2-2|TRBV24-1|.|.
TGTGCCACCAGTGAACACGCTGCCGGGGACACCGGGGAGCTGTTTTTT
CATSEHAAGDTGELFF
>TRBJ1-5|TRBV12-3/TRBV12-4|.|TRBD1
TGTGCCAGCAGTTCTGACAGGGCAGGGACCCAGCATTTT
CASSSDRAGTQHF
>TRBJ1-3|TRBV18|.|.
TGTGCCAGCTCACCACCGGGCGGGGCCCTCTCTGGAAACACCATATATTTT
CASSPPGGALSGNTIYF
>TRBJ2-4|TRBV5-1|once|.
TGCGCCAGCAGCCCAGGTTCAGCCCAAAACATTCAGTACTTC
CASSPGSAQNIQYF
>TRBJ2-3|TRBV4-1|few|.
TGCGCCAGCAGCCCCCTAGACCCAGCCACGCAGTATTTT
CASSPLDPATQYF
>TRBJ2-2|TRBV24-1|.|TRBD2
TGTGCCACCAGTGACCCTTATAGCGGGAGGGCAAACGGGGAGCTGTTTTTT
CATSDPYSGRANGELFF
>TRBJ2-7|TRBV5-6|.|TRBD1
TGTGCCAGCGGCCGTTGGACAGGGGTAAGCTACGAGCAGTACTTC
CASGRWTGVSYEQYF
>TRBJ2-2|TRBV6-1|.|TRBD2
TGTGCCAGCAGTGAAGCCTTGTGGGGGACTAGCGGGAGCGGCACCGGGGAGCTGTTTTTT
CASSEALWGTSGSGTGELFF
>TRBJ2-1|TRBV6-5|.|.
TGTGCCAGCAGTTTAGGTGTTTCTCGGGGCTACAATGAGCAGTTCTTC
CASSLGVSRGYNEQFF
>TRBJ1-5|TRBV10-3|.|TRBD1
TGTGCCATCAGTGAAGGGACAGGGAGCAATCAGCCCCAGCATTTT
CAISEGTGSNQPQHF
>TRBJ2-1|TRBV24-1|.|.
TGTGCCACCAGTGATCCCGTAGCAAGAGGGAATGAGCAGTTCTTC
CATSDPVARGNEQFF
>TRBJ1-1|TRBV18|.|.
TGTGCCAGCTCACGAGATGGTGTGAACACTGAAGCTTTCTTT
CASSRDGVNTEAFF
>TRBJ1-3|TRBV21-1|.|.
TGTGCCAGCAAAACAGGGCCTGGAAACACCATATATTTT
CASKTGPGNTIYF
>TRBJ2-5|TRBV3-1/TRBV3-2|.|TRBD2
TGTGCCAGCAGCCTCTTTCAGGGCAGAGCGGGAGGTAGGGGGGAGACCCAGTACTTC
CASSLFQGRAGGRGETQYF
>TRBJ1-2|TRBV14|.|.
TGTGCCAGCAGCCCAGTCGGGGGGCTTAACTATGGCTACACCTTC
CASSPVGGLNYGYTF
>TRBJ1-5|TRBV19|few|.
TGTGCCAGTAGTTGGACATCGGATAGCAATCAGCCCCAGCATTTT
CASSWTSDSNQPQHF
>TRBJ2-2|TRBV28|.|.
TGTGCCAGCAGGCTATCCCGGGGAAGGCCGAACACCGGGGAGCTGTTTTTT
CASRLSRGRPNTGELFF
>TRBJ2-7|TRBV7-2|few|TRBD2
TGTGCCAGCACCATATCCCCAGTTACTAGCGGGAGTACCTACGAGCAGTACTTC
CASTISPVTSGSTYEQYF
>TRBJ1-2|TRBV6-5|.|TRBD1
TGTGCCAGCAGAGGTCTGGGACAGACTAACTATGGCTACACCTTC
CASRGLGQTNYGYTF
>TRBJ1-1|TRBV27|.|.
TGTGCCAGCAGCCAGGGCACTGAAGCTTTCTTT
CASSQGTEAFF
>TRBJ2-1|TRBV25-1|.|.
TGTGCCAGCACGACCCATTCTGGCGGGAAGGTCAATGAGCAGTTCTTC
CASTTHSGGKVNEQFF
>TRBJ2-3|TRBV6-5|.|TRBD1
TGTGCCAGCAGCCGCAGGGGGCTGTTGGGTACGCAGTATTTT
CASSRRGLLGTQYF
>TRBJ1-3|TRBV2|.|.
TGTGCCAGCAAGGACAGTTACTCTGGAAACACCATATATTTT
CASKDSYSGNTIYF
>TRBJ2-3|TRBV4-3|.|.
TGCGCCAGCAGCCTTCGGGAGTACATAACAGATACGCAGTATTTT
CASSLREYITDTQYF
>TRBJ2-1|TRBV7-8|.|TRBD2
TGTGCCAGCAGCTTTCAGCGGGACGGCTATGAGCAGTTCTTC
CASSFQRDGYEQFF